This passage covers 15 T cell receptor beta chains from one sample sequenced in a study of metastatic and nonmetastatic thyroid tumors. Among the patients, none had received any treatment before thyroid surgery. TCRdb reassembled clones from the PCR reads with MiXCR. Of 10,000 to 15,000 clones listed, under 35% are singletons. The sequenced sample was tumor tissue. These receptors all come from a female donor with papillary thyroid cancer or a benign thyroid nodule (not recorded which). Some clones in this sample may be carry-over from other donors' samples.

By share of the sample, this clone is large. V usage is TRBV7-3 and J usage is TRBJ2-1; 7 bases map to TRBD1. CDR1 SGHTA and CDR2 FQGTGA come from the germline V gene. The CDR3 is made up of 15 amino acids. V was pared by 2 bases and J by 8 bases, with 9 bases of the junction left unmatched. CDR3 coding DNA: TGTGCCAGCAGCTTACGGCAGGGGGTTTACGATGAGCAGTTCTTC. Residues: CASSLRQGVYDEQFF. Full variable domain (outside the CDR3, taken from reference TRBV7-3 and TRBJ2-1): GAGVSQTPSNKVTEKGKYVELRCDPISGHTALYWYRQSLGQGPEFLIYFQGTGAADDSGLPNDRFFAVRPEGSVSTLKIQRTERGDSAVYLCASSLRQGVYDEQFFGPGTRLTVL.

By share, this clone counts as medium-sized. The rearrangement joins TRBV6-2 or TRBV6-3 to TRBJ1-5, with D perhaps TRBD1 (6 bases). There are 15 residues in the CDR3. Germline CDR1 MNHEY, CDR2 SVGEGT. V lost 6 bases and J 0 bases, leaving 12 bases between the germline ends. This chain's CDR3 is CASSEGDISNQPQHF. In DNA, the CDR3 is TGTGCCAGCAGCGAAGGGGACATTAGCAATCAGCCCCAGCATTTT.

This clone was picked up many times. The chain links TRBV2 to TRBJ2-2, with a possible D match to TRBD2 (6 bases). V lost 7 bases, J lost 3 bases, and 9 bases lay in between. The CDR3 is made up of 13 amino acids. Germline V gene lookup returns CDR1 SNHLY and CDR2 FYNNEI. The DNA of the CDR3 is TGTGCCAGCACGTCGGGAGACACCGGGGAGCTGTTTTTT. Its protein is CASTSGDTGELFF.

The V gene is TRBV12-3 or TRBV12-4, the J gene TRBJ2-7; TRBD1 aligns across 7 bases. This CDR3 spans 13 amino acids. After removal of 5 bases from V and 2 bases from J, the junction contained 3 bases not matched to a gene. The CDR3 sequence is CASSPQGAYEQYF. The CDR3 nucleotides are TGTGCCAGCAGTCCCCAGGGGGCCTACGAGCAGTACTTC.

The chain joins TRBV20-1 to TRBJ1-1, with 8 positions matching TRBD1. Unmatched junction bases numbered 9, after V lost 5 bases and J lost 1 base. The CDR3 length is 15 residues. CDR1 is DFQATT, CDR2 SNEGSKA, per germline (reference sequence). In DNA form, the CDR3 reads TGCAGTGCTCCTGATTCCGGGACAGGGAACACTGAAGCTTTCTTT. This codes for CSAPDSGTGNTEAFF.

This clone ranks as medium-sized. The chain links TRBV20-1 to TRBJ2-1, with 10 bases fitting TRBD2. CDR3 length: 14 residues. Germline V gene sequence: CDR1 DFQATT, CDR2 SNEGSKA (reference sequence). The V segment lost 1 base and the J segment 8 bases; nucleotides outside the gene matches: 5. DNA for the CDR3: TGCAGTGCTAGAGCGCCGGGACTAGCGCATGAGCAGTTCTTC. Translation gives CSARAPGLAHEQFF.

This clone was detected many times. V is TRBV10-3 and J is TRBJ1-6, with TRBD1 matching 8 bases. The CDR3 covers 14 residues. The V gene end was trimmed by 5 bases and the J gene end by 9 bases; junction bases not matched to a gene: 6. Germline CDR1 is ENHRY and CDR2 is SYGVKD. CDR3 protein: CAISPGQAVSPLHF. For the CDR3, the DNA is TGTGCCATCAGTCCGGGACAGGCCGTTTCACCCCTCCACTTT.

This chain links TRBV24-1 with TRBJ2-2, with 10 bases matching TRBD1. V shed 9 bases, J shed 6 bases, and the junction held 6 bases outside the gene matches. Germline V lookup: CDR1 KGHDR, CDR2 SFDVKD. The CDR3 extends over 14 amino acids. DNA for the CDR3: TGTGCCACCCTGGGGACAGGGGAAGCCGGGGAGCTGTTTTTT. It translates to CATLGTGEAGELFF.

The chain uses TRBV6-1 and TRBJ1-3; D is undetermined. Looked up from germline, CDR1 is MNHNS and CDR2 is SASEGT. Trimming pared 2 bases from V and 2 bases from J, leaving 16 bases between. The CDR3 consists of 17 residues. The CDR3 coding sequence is TGTGCCAGCAGTGAATTTGGGAAAGGGAGGGCTGGAAACACCATATATTTT. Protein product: CASSEFGKGRAGNTIYF.

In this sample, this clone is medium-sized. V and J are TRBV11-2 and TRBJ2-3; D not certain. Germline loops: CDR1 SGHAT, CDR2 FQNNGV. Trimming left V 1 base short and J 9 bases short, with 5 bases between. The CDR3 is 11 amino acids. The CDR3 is CASSLVGTQYF. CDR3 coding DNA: TGTGCCAGCAGCTTAGTCGGGACGCAGTATTTT.

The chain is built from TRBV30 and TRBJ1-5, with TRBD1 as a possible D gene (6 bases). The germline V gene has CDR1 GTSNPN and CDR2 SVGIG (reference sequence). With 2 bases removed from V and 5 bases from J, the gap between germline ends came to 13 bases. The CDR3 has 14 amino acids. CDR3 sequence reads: CAWSMGEGDQPQHF. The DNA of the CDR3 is TGTGCCTGGAGTATGGGGGAGGGGGATCAGCCCCAGCATTTT.

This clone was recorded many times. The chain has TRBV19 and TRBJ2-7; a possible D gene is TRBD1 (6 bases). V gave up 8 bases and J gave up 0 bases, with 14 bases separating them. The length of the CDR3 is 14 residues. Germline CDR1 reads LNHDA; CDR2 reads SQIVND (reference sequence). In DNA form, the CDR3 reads TGTGCCAGTTCAACCGGGACATCCTCCTACGAGCAGTACGTC. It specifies CASSTGTSSYEQYV.

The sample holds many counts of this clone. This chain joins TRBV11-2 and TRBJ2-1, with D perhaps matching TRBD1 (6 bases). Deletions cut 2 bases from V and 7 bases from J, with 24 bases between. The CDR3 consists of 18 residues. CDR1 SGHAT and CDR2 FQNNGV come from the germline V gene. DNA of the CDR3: TGTGCCAGCAGCTTAATCTCTGGAGGCAGGGGTAAAGGGAATGAGCAGTTCTTC. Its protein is CASSLISGGRGKGNEQFF.

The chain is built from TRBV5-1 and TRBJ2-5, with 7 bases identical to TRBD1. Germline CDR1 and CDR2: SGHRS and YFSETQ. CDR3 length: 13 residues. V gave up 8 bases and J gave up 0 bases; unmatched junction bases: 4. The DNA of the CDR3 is TGCGCCAGTTCGACAGGGAACCAAGAGACCCAGTACTTC. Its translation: CASSTGNQETQYF.

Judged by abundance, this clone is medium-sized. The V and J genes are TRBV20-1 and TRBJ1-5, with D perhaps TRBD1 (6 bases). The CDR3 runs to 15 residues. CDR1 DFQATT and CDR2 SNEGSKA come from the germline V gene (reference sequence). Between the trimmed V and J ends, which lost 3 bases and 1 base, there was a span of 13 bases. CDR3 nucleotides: TGCAGTGCTAGCAAACGTGACAGGAGCAATCAGCCCCAGCATTTT. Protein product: CSASKRDRSNQPQHF.